A single sample gave rise to the 32 T cell receptor beta chains below, sequenced in a study of Graves' ophthalmopathy and Graves' hyperthyroidism. Transcripts of RNA were the source for amplifying TCR beta CDR3 regions. The authors performed first-round RT-PCR with HTBI primers and then a second-round multiplex PCR. MiXCR was run by TCRdb on the multiplex PCR reads, yielding one entry per CDR3 protein. The sample contains about 210,000 distinct CDR3 sequences, roughly 29% of which appear only once. The specimen sequenced was peripheral blood. The receptors shown here come from a man aged 50-59 years with Graves' ophthalmopathy.

This clonotype was counted many times. The chain employs TRBV6-5 and TRBJ2-7; D ambiguous. V was shortened by 6 bases and J by 4 bases, with 19 bases between the two germline ends. Germline V gene data show CDR1 as MNHEY and CDR2 as SVGAGI. The CDR3 loop spans 15 amino acids. The CDR3 bases are TGTGCCAGCAGCCCCGGGTCGCAACTCCCATACGAGCAGTACTTC. It codes for CASSPGSQLPYEQYF.

There are many counts of this clonotype. This sequence joins TRBV20-1 and TRBJ2-7, with D possibly TRBD2 on 6 matching bases. CDR1 is DFQATT, CDR2 SNEGSKA, per germline (reference sequence). V lost 3 bases to trimming and J lost 4 bases, with 13 bases between them. The CDR3 runs to 13 residues. CDR3 DNA sequence: TGCAGTGCTAGCCCGGGACTTGAGTACGAGCAGTACTTC. The encoded protein is CSASPGLEYEQYF.

This clonotype was seen many times. V gene TRBV4-2 combines with J gene TRBJ2-7; 11 nucleotides agree with TRBD2. Germline CDR1 and CDR2: LGHNA and YNFKEQ. The CDR3 covers 15 residues. V was pared by 0 bases and J by 4 bases, with 2 bases of the junction left unmatched. The CDR3, as DNA: TGTGCCAGCAGCCAAGAGGCTAGCGGGAGGTACGAGCAGTACTTC. It codes for CASSQEASGRYEQYF.

The chain combines TRBV11-3 with TRBJ1-1; 9 bases match TRBD1. J was trimmed by 4 bases and V by 5 bases; bases with no gene match: 5. Germline values: CDR1 SGHNT, CDR2 YENEEA. The CDR3 spans 14 residues. The CDR3 nucleotides read TGTGCCAGCAGCCGCGGGACAGGGAGCACTGAAGCTTTCTTT. It translates to CASSRGTGSTEAFF.

This clonotype was seen ten or more times. This chain connects TRBV6-4 to TRBJ1-5; D uncertain. This CDR3 contains 17 residues. Germline assignment: CDR1 MRHNA and CDR2 SNTAGT. V lost 6 bases and J 1 base, leaving 19 bases between the germline ends. The CDR3 nucleotides are TGTGCCAGCAGCACTGGGTACTTTACTTCCAGCAATCAGCCCCAGCATTTT. This sequence encodes CASSTGYFTSSNQPQHF.

This clonotype has at least ten counts. The rearrangement uses TRBV6-1 and TRBJ1-1; tentatively, D is TRBD1 (6 bases). The CDR3 extends over 15 amino acids. The ends were cut back, 7 bases at V and 4 bases at J, with 19 bases in the middle. Germline assignment: CDR1 MNHNS and CDR2 SASEGT. The CDR3 is CASMGVQGSLTEAFF. The CDR3 region has the DNA TGTGCCAGCATGGGGGTGCAGGGGTCGCTCACTGAAGCTTTCTTT.

Ten or more counts support this clonotype. The genes are TRBV7-3 and TRBJ2-2; D is undetermined. Germline CDR1 SGHTA, CDR2 FQGTGA. V was cut by 5 bases and J by 4 bases, with 8 bases left in between. The length of the CDR3 is 13 residues. CDR3 amino acids: CASSPWTTGELFF. As DNA, the CDR3 is TGTGCCAGCAGCCCTTGGACCACCGGGGAGCTGTTTTTT. Full variable domain (remainder filled in from reference TRBV7-3 and TRBJ2-2): GAGVSQTPSNKVTEKGKYVELRCDPISGHTALYWYRQSLGQGPEFLIYFQGTGAADDSGLPNDRFFAVRPEGSVSTLKIQRTERGDSAVYLCASSPWTTGELFFGEGSRLTVL.

This rearrangement joins TRBV5-1 to TRBJ1-1; TRBD1 is a possible D gene (6 bases). The germline V gene encodes CDR1 SGHRS and CDR2 YFSETQ. The CDR3 spans 17 residues. Trimming removed 0 bases at V and 1 base at J, with 16 bases between. This chain's CDR3 is CASSLVGRGLGNTEAFF. DNA of the CDR3: TGCGCCAGCAGCTTGGTAGGCAGGGGCTTAGGGAACACTGAAGCTTTCTTT.

This clonotype came up many times. This may come from a read error, since a much larger clone is one base off. The V gene is TRBV28, the J gene TRBJ1-1; 9 bases line up with TRBD1. In germline, CDR1 is MDHEN, CDR2 SYDVKM. The ends lost 6 bases at V and 4 bases at J; junction bases unmatched: 6. This CDR3 region has 14 residues. The CDR3 DNA reads TGTGCCAGCAGGACAGGGGGTATATCCACTGAAGCTTTCTTT. Encoded protein: CASRTGGISTEAFF.

Many counts were recorded for this clonotype. The rearrangement links TRBV27 to TRBJ2-7; 10 positions agree with TRBD1. Germline V gene lookup returns CDR1 MNHEY and CDR2 SMNVEV (reference sequence). Unmatched junction bases numbered 3, after V lost 1 base and J lost 6 bases. This CDR3 comprises 14 residues. CDR3 loop: CASSLYGQGVEQYF. For the CDR3, the DNA is TGTGCCAGCAGTTTATACGGACAGGGGGTCGAGCAGTACTTC.

The sample holds many counts of this clonotype. V and J are TRBV19 and TRBJ1-1, with 9 nucleotides matching TRBD1. The J segment lost 6 bases and the V segment lost 0 bases, leaving 5 bases of the junction unmatched. In germline, CDR1 is LNHDA, CDR2 SQIVND (reference sequence). The CDR3 is 15 residues long. CDR3 amino acids: CASSIDDRGSAEAFF. CDR3 nucleotides: TGTGCCAGTAGTATAGACGACAGGGGGAGCGCTGAAGCTTTCTTT.

The chain couples TRBV11-2 to TRBJ1-5, with 9 bases aligning to TRBD1. This CDR3 has 15 amino acids. The trim removed 5 bases at V and 7 bases at J, leaving 9 bases unmatched. The germline gives CDR1 SGHAT, CDR2 FQNNGV. The CDR3 here is CASSPQGAQGQPQHF. In nucleotides, the CDR3 is TGTGCCAGCAGCCCACAGGGGGCGCAGGGCCAGCCCCAGCATTTT.

This clonotype was picked up many times. The V call is TRBV5-6, the J call TRBJ2-2; 14 positions agree with TRBD2. The CDR3 contains 17 residues. The V gene end was trimmed by 3 bases and the J gene end by 9 bases; junction bases not matched to a gene: 10. Germline CDR1 and CDR2: SGHDT and YYEEEE. CDR3 sequence reads: CASSSPGLAGARRELFF. CDR3 sequence (DNA): TGTGCCAGCAGCTCGCCGGGACTAGCGGGAGCGAGGCGGGAGCTGTTTTTT.

This clonotype was counted many times. The chain combines TRBV27 with TRBJ2-5, with 10 bases fitting TRBD2. The V gene end was trimmed by 6 bases and the J gene end by 2 bases; junction bases not matched to a gene: 9. There are 16 residues in the CDR3. Germline V CDR1 and CDR2: MNHEY, SMNVEV (reference sequence). The CDR3 protein is CASRPTGTSAQETQYF. In DNA form, the CDR3 reads TGTGCCAGCAGGCCTACCGGGACTAGCGCACAAGAGACCCAGTACTTC.

This clonotype was counted at least ten times. This chain connects TRBV6-1 to TRBJ2-7; D may be TRBD2 (5 bases). This CDR3 spans 13 amino acids. Between the trimmed V and J ends, which lost 8 bases and 2 bases, there was a span of 13 bases. Germline CDR1 and CDR2: MNHNS and SASEGT. CDR3 bases: TGTGCCAGCCTAAAACCGGGAACCTACGAGCAGTACTTC. It specifies CASLKPGTYEQYF.

This clonotype was counted ten times or more. This chain uses TRBV11-1 with TRBJ2-5, with 8 bases matching TRBD2. The V segment lost 5 bases and the J segment 5 bases; nucleotides outside the gene matches: 10. This CDR3 has 15 residues. CDR1 is SGHAT and CDR2 is FQDESV in the germline V gene (reference sequence). The CDR3 DNA sequence: TGTGCCAGCAGCCCAGGAGGTAGCGGGATGGAGACCCAGTACTTC. This codes for CASSPGGSGMETQYF.

This clonotype was counted many times. The chain is built from TRBV28 and TRBJ1-1; no clear D gene. The CDR3 has 14 residues. CDR1 MDHEN and CDR2 SYDVKM come from the germline V gene. Trimming took 2 bases from V and 2 from J, leaving 9 bases between them. The CDR3 here is CASSLGPRNTEAFF. CDR3 DNA: TGTGCCAGCAGTTTAGGGCCCAGAAACACTGAAGCTTTCTTT.

On this clonotype: The germline gene is not matched at one end of the junction; a read error may be the cause. The chain recombines TRBV10-3 with TRBJ2-2; 10 nucleotides agree with TRBD1. Germline lookup yields CDR1 ENHRY and CDR2 SYGVKD. The CDR3 has 17 residues. The CDR3 reads CAISAGTGVSKTGELFF. The CDR3 DNA reads as TGTGCCATCAGCGCCGGGACAGGGGTATCGAAAACCGGGGAGCTGTTTTTT.

This clonotype has just a few counts. The V and J genes are TRBV12-3 or TRBV12-4 and TRBJ1-5, with D unclear. CDR3 size: 14 residues. V was pared by 3 bases and J by 4 bases, with 10 bases between. The CDR3 here is CASSLALANQPQHF. The CDR3, as DNA: TGTGCCAGCAGTTTGGCACTGGCAAATCAGCCCCAGCATTTT.

This chain links TRBV12-3 or TRBV12-4 with TRBJ1-1, with a tentative D call TRBD1 (6 bases). V was trimmed by 3 bases and J by 6 bases, leaving 14 bases between them. The CDR3 covers 14 residues. The CDR3 is CASSFQGGLSEAFF. Here the CDR3 DNA reads TGTGCCAGCAGTTTTCAAGGGGGTTTGTCTGAAGCTTTCTTT.

This clonotype was recorded many times. This chain connects TRBV12-3 or TRBV12-4 to TRBJ2-7; TRBD2 matches at 8 bases. The CDR3 totals 14 residues. V was pared by 2 bases and J by 3 bases, with 3 bases of the junction left unmatched. Here the CDR3 DNA reads TGTGCCAGCAGTTTACTACTAGCGGACTACGAGCAGTACTTC. Translated, it gives CASSLLLADYEQYF.

The rearrangement joins TRBV6-2 or TRBV6-3 to TRBJ1-2, with a weak D call TRBD1 (5 bases). This CDR3 is built from 13 residues. The ends were cut back, 4 bases at V and 8 bases at J, with 14 bases in the middle. Germline V gives CDR1 MNHEY, CDR2 SVGEGT. The CDR3 is CASSWGTVEGYTF. For the CDR3, the DNA is TGTGCCAGCAGTTGGGGGACGGTGGAAGGCTACACCTTC.

The chain uses TRBV6-1 and TRBJ2-5; D tentatively fits TRBD1 or TRBD2 (6 bases each). The CDR3 length is 14 residues. V was trimmed by 5 bases and J by 4 bases, leaving 14 bases between them. Per the germline V gene, CDR1 is MNHNS and CDR2 is SASEGT. CDR3 sequence (DNA): TGTGCCAGCAGTCCCGGAGGGGGGTTAGAGACCCAGTACTTC. It yields the protein CASSPGGGLETQYF.

The sample holds many counts of this clonotype. The chain joins TRBV7-2 to TRBJ2-7, with D perhaps TRBD1 (5 bases). The V gene lost 3 bases and the J gene lost 4 bases, with 13 bases spanning the gap. CDR1 and CDR2 (germline): SGHTA, FQGNSA. The CDR3 runs to 14 residues. The CDR3 protein is CASSFRASNYEQYF. The DNA for the CDR3 is TGTGCCAGCAGCTTCAGGGCCTCAAATTACGAGCAGTACTTC.

This clonotype was found a few times. This chain uses TRBV3-1 with TRBJ2-4; 9 bases map to TRBD1. Looked up from germline, CDR1 is LGHDT and CDR2 is YNNKEL (reference sequence). After removal of 4 bases from V and 6 bases from J, the junction contained 7 bases not matched to a gene. This CDR3 comprises 15 residues. Here the CDR3 reads CASSRDRDTGNIQYF. The CDR3 DNA reads TGTGCCAGCAGCCGGGACAGGGATACGGGAAACATTCAGTACTTC.

This clonotype has ten or more counts. The chain is built from TRBV12-3 or TRBV12-4 and TRBJ1-5, with D perhaps matching TRBD1 (6 bases). The CDR3 loop spans 15 amino acids. V was shortened by 5 bases and J by 0 bases, with 11 bases between the two germline ends. CDR3 DNA sequence: TGTGCCAGCAGTCCGGACAGTTATAGCAATCAGCCCCAGCATTTT. Translation gives CASSPDSYSNQPQHF.

This clonotype was observed many times. J is TRBJ2-7 and V is TRBV7-9, with D perhaps matching TRBD1 (6 bases). The CDR3 runs 14 residues. Trimming pared 5 bases from V and 1 base from J, leaving 12 bases between. CDR1 and CDR2 from the germline V gene are SEHNR and FQNEAQ (reference sequence). The CDR3 bases are TGTGCCAGCAGCCCACGACAGGATTCCTACGAGCAGTACTTC. Protein: CASSPRQDSYEQYF.

This clonotype was seen at least ten times. CDR3 DNA sequence: TGCAGCGGCTCAGCGGGAGGAAGGTACACCGGGGAGCTGTTTTTT. This sequence encodes CSGSAGGRYTGELFF. V gene TRBV29-1 combines with J gene TRBJ2-2; 9 bases are shared with TRBD2. V trimming: 7 bases; J trimming: 3 bases; junction bases outside the gene matches: 9. Per germline, CDR1 SQVTM and CDR2 ANQGSEA. This CDR3 is 15 amino acids long.

This clonotype was counted many times. This sequence joins TRBV7-2 and TRBJ2-2, with D maybe TRBD2 (8 bases). Looked up from germline, CDR1 is SGHTA and CDR2 is FQGNSA. The CDR3 sequence is 17 residues long. Trimming left V 4 bases short and J 0 bases short, with 15 bases between. CDR3 sequence (DNA): TGTGCCAGCAGCTCCGGGAGGGGGCTTTCGAACACCGGGGAGCTGTTTTTT. It translates to CASSSGRGLSNTGELFF.

This clonotype has a count of ten or more. It may be a read error: a sequence one base away is much more abundant. This chain connects TRBV5-1 to TRBJ1-1, with D tentatively TRBD1 (5 bases). V lost 4 bases and J lost 4, with 17 bases in between. The CDR3 contains 15 residues. Germline V gene lookup returns CDR1 SGHRS and CDR2 YFSETQ. For the CDR3, the DNA is TGCGCCAGCAGCCTTAGGCAGGACGGGACCACTGAAGCTTTCTTT. It specifies CASSLRQDGTTEAFF.

This clonotype was counted many times. V and J are TRBV13 and TRBJ2-6; D is ambiguous. The germline CDR1 and CDR2 sequences are PRHDT and FYEKMQ (reference sequence). V dropped 5 bases and J dropped 2 bases, with 7 bases sitting between them. The CDR3 runs to 14 residues. CDR3 nucleotides: TGTGCCAGCAGCCCAAGCACTGGGGCCAACGTCCTGACTTTC. This codes for CASSPSTGANVLTF. Full variable domain (remainder filled in from reference TRBV13 and TRBJ2-6): AAGVIQSPRHLIKEKRETATLKCYPIPRHDTVYWYQQGPGQDPQFLISFYEKMQSDKGSIPDRFSAQQFSDYHSELNMSSLELGDSALYFCASSPSTGANVLTFGAGSRLTVL.

There are many counts of this clonotype. The V and J genes are TRBV19 and TRBJ1-5; tentative D call: TRBD1 (6 bases). Trimming removed 6 bases from V and 4 bases from J, with 19 bases in between. This CDR3 is built from 16 residues. The germline V gene has CDR1 LNHDA and CDR2 SQIVND (reference sequence). For the CDR3, the DNA is TGTGCCAGTAGCATTGGGTTTGGGACACCTAATCAGCCCCAGCATTTT. This codes for CASSIGFGTPNQPQHF.